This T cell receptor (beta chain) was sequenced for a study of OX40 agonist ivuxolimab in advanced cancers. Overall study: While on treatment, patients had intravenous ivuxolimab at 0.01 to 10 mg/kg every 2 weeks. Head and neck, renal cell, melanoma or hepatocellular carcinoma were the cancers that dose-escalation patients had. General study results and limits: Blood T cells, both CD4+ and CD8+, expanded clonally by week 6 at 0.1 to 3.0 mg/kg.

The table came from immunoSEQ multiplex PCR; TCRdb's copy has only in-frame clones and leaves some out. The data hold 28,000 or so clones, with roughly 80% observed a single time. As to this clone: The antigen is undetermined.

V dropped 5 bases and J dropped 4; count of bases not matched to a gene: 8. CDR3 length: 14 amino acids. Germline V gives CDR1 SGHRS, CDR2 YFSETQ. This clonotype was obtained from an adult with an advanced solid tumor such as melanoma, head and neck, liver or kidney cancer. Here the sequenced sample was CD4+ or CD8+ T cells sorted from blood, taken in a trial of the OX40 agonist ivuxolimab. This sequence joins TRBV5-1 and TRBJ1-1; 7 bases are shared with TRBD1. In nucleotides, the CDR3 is TGCGCCAGCAGTTCAGGGGGGCCGACCACTGAAGCTTTCTTT. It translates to CASSSGGPTTEAFF. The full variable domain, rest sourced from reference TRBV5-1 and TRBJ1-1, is KAGVTQTPRYLIKTRGQQVTLSCSPISGHRSVSWYQQTPGQGLQFLFEYFSETQRNKGNFPGRFSGRQFSNSRSEMNVSTLELGDSALYLCASSSGGPTTEAFFGQGTRLTVV.